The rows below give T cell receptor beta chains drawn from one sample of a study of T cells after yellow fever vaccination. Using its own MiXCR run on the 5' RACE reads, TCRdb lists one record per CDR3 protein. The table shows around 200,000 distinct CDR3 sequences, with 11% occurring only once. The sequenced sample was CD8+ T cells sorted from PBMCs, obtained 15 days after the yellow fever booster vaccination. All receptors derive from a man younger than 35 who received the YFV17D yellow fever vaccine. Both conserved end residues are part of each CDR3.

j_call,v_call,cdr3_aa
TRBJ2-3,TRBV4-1,CASSIRSQGIGTDTQYF
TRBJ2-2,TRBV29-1,CSVEESGQNTGELFF
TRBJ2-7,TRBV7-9,CASSPGLSWQYF
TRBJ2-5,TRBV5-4,CASSLDTGRGETQYF
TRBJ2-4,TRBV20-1,CSALPGTRNIQYF
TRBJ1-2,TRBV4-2,CASSQGTAYGYTF
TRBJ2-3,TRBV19,CASSIVSRSDTQYF
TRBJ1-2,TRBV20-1,CSARRSGEFYGYTF
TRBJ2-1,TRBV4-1,CASSQEGGRGLSGRSSYNEQFF
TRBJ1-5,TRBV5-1,CASSLYGNSNQPQHF
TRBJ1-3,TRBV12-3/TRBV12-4,CASSPGAGNTIYF
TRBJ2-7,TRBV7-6,CASSPGTEQYF
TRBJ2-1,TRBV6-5,CASSKRGYRGGYNEQFF
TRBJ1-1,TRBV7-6,CASSLAGNGMSEAFF
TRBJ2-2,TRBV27,CASSITGAGELFF
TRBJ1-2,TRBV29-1,CSVAPGQGLLKGYTF
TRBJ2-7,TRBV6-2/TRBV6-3,CASRERLYEQYF
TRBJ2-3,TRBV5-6,CASSSGTYTDTQYF
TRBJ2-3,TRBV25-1,CASREGVYSTDTQYF
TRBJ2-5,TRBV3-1,CASSQEAETQYF